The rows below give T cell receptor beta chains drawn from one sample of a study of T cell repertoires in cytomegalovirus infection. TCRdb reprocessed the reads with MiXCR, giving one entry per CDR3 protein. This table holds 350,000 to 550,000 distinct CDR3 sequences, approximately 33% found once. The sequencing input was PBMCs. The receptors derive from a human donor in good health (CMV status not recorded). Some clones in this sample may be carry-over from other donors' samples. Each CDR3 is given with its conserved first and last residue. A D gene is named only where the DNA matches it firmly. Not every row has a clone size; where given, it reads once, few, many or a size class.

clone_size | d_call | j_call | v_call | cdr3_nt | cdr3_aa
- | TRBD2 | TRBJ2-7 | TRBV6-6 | TGTGCCAGCAGTGGCGGGGAAGCGGGGGGGCACTTTCGGGACTTC | CASSGGEAGGHFRDF
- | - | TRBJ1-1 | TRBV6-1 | TGTGCCAGCAGTGAACCCGGGCTGGGGAAAACTGAAGCTTTCTTT | CASSEPGLGKTEAFF
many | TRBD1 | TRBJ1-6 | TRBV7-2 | TGTGCCAGCACCAATATCCAGGGGGGTTCACCCCTCCACTTT | CASTNIQGGSPLHF
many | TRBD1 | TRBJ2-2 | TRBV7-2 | TGTGCCAGCAGCTTCGGCGGGACAGGGCTGACCGGGGAGCTGTTTTTT | CASSFGGTGLTGELFF
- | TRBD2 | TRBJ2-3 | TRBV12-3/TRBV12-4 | TGTGCCAGCTCCCACTGGGGCGGGGGGGCTCGAGATACGCAGTATTTT | CASSHWGGGARDTQYF
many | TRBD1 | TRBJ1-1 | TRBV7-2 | TGTGCCAGCAGCTTTCGACAGGGCCGCGGGGAAGCTTTCTTT | CASSFRQGRGEAFF
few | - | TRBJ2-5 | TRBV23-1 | TGCGCAGAGCCTCGAGAGGTTCAAGAGACCCAGTACTTC | CAEPREVQETQYF
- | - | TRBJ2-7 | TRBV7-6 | TGTGCCAGCAGCCTGGCCTCCCCGGGGAATGGGGAGCAGTACTTC | CASSLASPGNGEQYF
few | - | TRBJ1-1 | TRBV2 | TGTGCCAGAGGCCGGTCGGGCACTGAAGCTTTCTTT | CARGRSGTEAFF
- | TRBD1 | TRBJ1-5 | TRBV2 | TGTGCCAGCAGCTTCGACAGGGGTGGCGATCAGCCCCAGCATTTT | CASSFDRGGDQPQHF